This TCR beta chain was sequenced for a study of blood T cell repertoires in COVID-19. About the research overall: Spain, Italy and the United States supplied samples that represented acute and convalescent COVID-19.

In germline, CDR1 is SGHAT, CDR2 FQNNGV. The V gene lost 5 bases and the J gene lost 3 bases, with 5 bases spanning the gap. CDR3 length equals 12 residues. Only one count was recorded for this clone. Generated by immunoSEQ multiplex PCR, the TCRdb table keeps only in-frame clones and is missing some. The sample yields around 100,000 clones, more than 75% seen once. Input material: peripheral blood. The V gene is TRBV11-2, the J gene TRBJ2-1, with D hard to call. The receptor was isolated from a human donor in a cohort sampled during active COVID-19. Here the CDR3 DNA reads TGTGCCAGCAGCACATACTACAATGAGCAGTTCTTC. This sequence encodes CASSTYYNEQFF.